This T cell receptor beta chain was profiled in a study of cytomegalovirus exposure and HLA in healthy donors. General observations from the study: TCR beta sequences reportedly predicted most subjects' HLA-A and HLA-B alleles accurately.

Healthy donors of bone marrow made up the group. Donors were nominally healthy when sampled, though unrecorded immune exposures were likely. Vbeta (60) and Jbeta (13) primers were used in the PCR. In the original analysis: It was a later analysis that counted some 80 million unique TCR beta chains, of which around 11 million were shared. Data came from immunoSEQ multiplex PCR; TCRdb stores just in-frame clones and leaves some out. From that table come the V and J calls and clone size; the DNA was used to work out D and trimming. The sample gives under 95,000 clones, about 75% of which show up once; approximately 2.3% is in the top ten. The CDR3 covers 15 residues. V dropped 5 bases and J dropped 3; count of bases not matched to a gene: 6. Germline V gene sequence: CDR1 SGHVS, CDR2 FQNEAQ. Worth noting for this clone: Antigen specificity is unknown.

This receptor was obtained from a man aged 35-49 years in good health and CMV-seronegative. J is TRBJ2-7 and V is TRBV7-8; 11 bases agree with TRBD1. The sequenced sample was PBMCs. Here the CDR3 reads CASSPTGTGGYEQYF. The CDR3 bases are TGTGCCAGCAGCCCTACCGGGACAGGGGGCTACGAGCAGTACTTC.